Below are 15 T cell receptor beta chains sequenced from a single sample in a study of glioma-infiltrating T cells after dendritic cell vaccination. Generated by immunoSEQ multiplex PCR, the TCRdb table keeps only in-frame clones and is missing some. The table lists approximately 110,000 clones, 90% of them singletons. Indicated time point: after dendritic cell vaccination, including at tumor progression/relapse. The sequenced sample was blood, obtained after dendritic cell vaccination. The origin of the receptors is a human donor with glioblastoma.

This chain uses TRBV10-2 with TRBJ1-5, with unresolved D. The V end was cut by 2 bases, the J end by 2 bases, with 13 bases between. This CDR3 region has 16 residues. Germline CDR1 WSHSY, CDR2 SAAADI. CDR3 sequence (DNA): TGCGCCAGCAGTGAGCCCCCAGGTCAGGGCAATCAGCCCCAGCATTTT. It yields the protein CASSEPPGQGNQPQHF.

The chain employs TRBV29-1 and TRBJ2-1; 7 bases align to TRBD1. Germline assignment: CDR1 SQVTM and CDR2 ANQGSEA. V shed 8 bases and J 5 bases; nucleotides not matched to a gene: 9. The CDR3 loop spans 13 amino acids. The CDR3 region is CSFRQGLNNEQFF. The CDR3 bases are TGCAGCTTCCGACAGGGCTTGAACAATGAGCAGTTCTTC.

The gene calls are TRBV19 and TRBJ2-6; 7 bases fit TRBD1. The CDR3 length is 16 residues. The germline V gene has CDR1 LNHDA and CDR2 SQIVND (reference sequence). Trimming cost V 4 bases and J 0 bases; bases outside gene matches: 3. The CDR3 nucleotides are TGTGCCAGTAGTAGGGGACAGAACTCTGGGGCCAACGTCCTGACTTTC. Its translation: CASSRGQNSGANVLTF.

The V gene is TRBV9, the J gene TRBJ2-3; tentative D call: TRBD1 (6 bases). CDR1 and CDR2 from the germline V gene are SGDLS and YYNGEE. V was shortened by 0 bases and J by 0 bases, with 8 bases between the two germline ends. The CDR3 has 15 residues. The DNA for the CDR3 is TGTGCCAGCAGCGTAGGGACAGAAAGCACAGATACGCAGTATTTT. This gives the protein CASSVGTESTDTQYF.

The rearrangement links TRBV20-1 to TRBJ2-1; no clear D gene. The germline V and J ends were trimmed by 0 bases and 13 bases, with 10 bases remaining between them. There are 11 residues in the CDR3. Germline V gene sequence: CDR1 DFQATT, CDR2 SNEGSKA (reference sequence). Here the CDR3 DNA reads TGCAGTGCTAGAGATGAGTTTTATCAGTTCTTC. This encodes CSARDEFYQFF.

This rearrangement joins TRBV6-1 to TRBJ2-7; TRBD2 aligns across 14 bases. The J segment lost 12 bases and the V segment lost 5 bases, leaving 12 bases of the junction unmatched. This CDR3 spans 15 amino acids. Looked up from germline, CDR1 is MNHNS and CDR2 is SASEGT. CDR3 DNA sequence: TGTGCCAGCAGTTTATACCCGGGACTAGCGGGAGAGGTGTACTTC. This gives the protein CASSLYPGLAGEVYF.

This clone was counted a single time. The rearrangement uses TRBV25-1 and TRBJ2-3, with TRBD2 identical over 7 bases. The CDR3 has 15 amino acids. Germline V CDR1 and CDR2: MGHDK, SYGVNS. Trimming at V came to 3 bases and at J to 2 bases, leaving 5 bases not matched to a gene. The CDR3: CASSEGREVTDTQYF. CDR3 nucleotides: TGTGCCAGCAGTGAGGGGAGGGAGGTCACAGATACGCAGTATTTT.

The rearrangement uses TRBV19 and TRBJ2-5, with D possibly matching TRBD1 (5 bases). Per germline, CDR1 LNHDA and CDR2 SQIVND (reference sequence). V was trimmed by 4 bases and J by 2 bases, leaving 8 bases between them. The CDR3 spans 13 residues. Here the CDR3 DNA reads TGTGCCAGTAGTAGTTCAGGGCAAGAGACCCAGTACTTC. Amino acids: CASSSSGQETQYF.

The rearrangement links TRBV6-1 to TRBJ2-7; tentative D call: TRBD2 (5 bases). This CDR3 has 14 amino acids. CDR1 and CDR2 from the germline V gene are MNHNS and SASEGT. Trimming removed 0 bases from V and 2 bases from J, with 8 bases in between. This chain's CDR3 is CASSEARGTYEQYF. The CDR3 DNA follows: TGTGCCAGCAGTGAAGCACGGGGTACCTACGAGCAGTACTTC.

This clone was seen only a few times. The chain employs TRBV6-5 and TRBJ1-5; D is uncertain. CDR3 length: 12 residues. Germline V gives CDR1 MNHEY, CDR2 SVGAGI. Between the trimmed V and J ends, which lost 4 bases and 7 bases, there was a span of 8 bases. The CDR3 is CASSWGVQPQHF. CDR3 coding DNA: TGTGCCAGCAGTTGGGGAGTACAGCCCCAGCATTTT.

V usage is TRBV9 and J usage is TRBJ1-2, with TRBD1 matching over 9 bases. CDR1 and CDR2 from the germline V gene are SGDLS and YYNGEE. J was trimmed by 6 bases and V by 1 base; bases with no gene match: 7. The CDR3 consists of 15 residues. The CDR3 protein is CASSVTLTGGDGYTF. The CDR3 nucleotides read TGTGCCAGCAGCGTAACCCTGACAGGGGGAGATGGCTACACCTTC. The variable domain in full, with the rest retrieved from reference TRBV9 and TRBJ1-2, is DSGVTQTPKHLITATGQRVTLRCSPRSGDLSVYWYQQSLDQGLQFLIQYYNGEERAKGNILERFSAQQFPDLHSELNLSSLELGDSALYFCASSVTLTGGDGYTFGSGTRLTVV.

A single count supports this clone. The chain recombines TRBV30 with TRBJ2-5, with TRBD1 matching 9 bases. The V gene end was trimmed by 3 bases and the J gene end by 0 bases; junction bases not matched to a gene: 5. Germline lookup yields CDR1 GTSNPN and CDR2 SVGIG (reference sequence). CDR3 length: 15 amino acids. The CDR3 sequence is CAWRPGTGHQETQYF. CDR3 sequence (DNA): TGTGCCTGGAGGCCCGGGACAGGGCACCAAGAGACCCAGTACTTC.

This chain uses TRBV6-6 with TRBJ2-7; 10 bases are a match to TRBD2. CDR3 length equals 15 residues. The V gene's germline CDR1 is MNHNY and CDR2 SVGAGI (reference sequence). V gave up 2 bases and J gave up 0 bases; unmatched junction bases: 1. The chain's CDR3 is CASSYSGGDSYEQYF. CDR3 nucleotide sequence: TGTGCCAGCAGTTACAGCGGGGGGGACTCCTACGAGCAGTACTTC.

This rearrangement joins TRBV6-6 to TRBJ1-2; D ambiguous. The CDR3 is 12 residues long. V lost 6 bases and J lost 8, with 13 bases in between. Germline CDR1 reads MNHNY; CDR2 reads SVGAGI (reference sequence). This chain's CDR3 is CASSLQRGGYTF. In DNA, the CDR3 is TGTGCCAGCAGCCTGCAACGCGGAGGCTACACCTTC.

The rearrangement links TRBV9 to TRBJ1-1; 7 nucleotides line up with TRBD1. J gave up 1 base and V 6 bases, and 12 bases lay outside the gene matches. Germline CDR1 and CDR2: SGDLS and YYNGEE. The CDR3 runs to 16 residues. CDR3 region: CASTQGGSRGNTEAFF. Written as DNA, the CDR3 is TGTGCCAGCACCCAAGGGGGCAGCCGAGGGAACACTGAAGCTTTCTTT.